The 27 T cell receptor beta chains below were found in one sample sequenced in a study of T cell repertoires in aging, cancer and after chemotherapy. A mixed TRB-A/B primer pool amplified rearranged TRB by multiplex touch-down PCR. MiXCR was run by TCRdb on the multiplex PCR reads, yielding one entry per CDR3 protein. The table shows some 1,700 distinct CDR3 sequences, with 28% occurring only once. The template was genomic DNA from peripheral blood, not RNA. Sequenced: blood. The receptors come from a human donor with a solid tumor.

This clonotype was seen more than once but under ten times. The chain recombines TRBV5-4 with TRBJ1-2; no reliable D call. The CDR3 length is 14 residues. V was clipped by 1 base and J by 3 bases, with 10 bases between them. The germline gives CDR1 SGHNT, CDR2 YYREEE (reference sequence). The CDR3 DNA reads TGTGCCAGCAGCTTGCGCCGGTTGGACTATGGCTACACCTTC. This translates into CASSLRRLDYGYTF.

The chain employs TRBV5-4 and TRBJ1-1; D is uncertain. This CDR3 is built from 14 residues. Trimming shortened V by 0 bases and J by 1 base, and 7 bases separated the two germline ends. Germline V gene sequence: CDR1 SGHNT, CDR2 YYREEE (reference sequence). CDR3 amino acids: CASSLDQRNTEAFF. The DNA of the CDR3 is TGTGCCAGCAGCTTGGATCAAAGGAACACTGAAGCTTTCTTT.

This clonotype is termed medium-sized. This chain uses TRBV18 with TRBJ2-2; D is undetermined. There are 14 residues in the CDR3. Germline V gene sequence: CDR1 KGHSH, CDR2 LQKENI. V was shortened by 3 bases and J by 7 bases, with 12 bases between the two germline ends. CDR3: CASSPQKVDGELFF. The CDR3 DNA sequence: TGTGCCAGCTCACCCCAAAAGGTGGACGGGGAGCTGTTTTTT.

This clonotype showed up just a few times. This chain links TRBV6-1 with TRBJ1-5, with D possibly matching TRBD1 (5 bases). The V gene's germline CDR1 is MNHNS and CDR2 SASEGT. Trimming took 7 bases from V and 3 from J, leaving 10 bases between them. The CDR3 sequence is 13 residues long. CDR3 protein: CASMGGTNQPQHF. In nucleotides, the CDR3 is TGTGCCAGCATGGGAGGGACCAATCAGCCCCAGCATTTT.

This clonotype is labeled as medium-sized. The rearrangement uses TRBV15 and TRBJ2-2; D uncertain. Trimming shortened V by 0 bases and J by 3 bases, and 11 bases separated the two germline ends. The germline CDR1 and CDR2 sequences are LNHNV and YYDKDF (reference sequence). The CDR3 has 16 amino acids. CDR3 DNA: TGTGCCACCAGCAGAGATTTTAGCAGCTACACCGGGGAGCTGTTTTTT. Translation gives CATSRDFSSYTGELFF.

In this sample, this clonotype turned up a few times. Relative to the germline gene, one junction end is altered; a read error may explain this. The rearrangement links TRBV5-4 to TRBJ1-6, with D unclear. Germline V gene sequence: CDR1 SGHNT, CDR2 YYREEE (reference sequence). The CDR3 is 13 amino acids. The DNA for the CDR3 is TGCGCCAGCAGCTTGGATCAAAATTCACCCCTCCACTTT. It yields the protein CASSLDQNSPLHF.

This CDR3 reads CASTHRRLEGNEQFF. The CDR3 DNA sequence: TGTGCCAGCACCCACCGGCGGCTGGAGGGCAATGAGCAGTTCTTC. The genes are TRBV28 and TRBJ2-1; D perhaps matches TRBD2 (6 bases). CDR1 and CDR2 from the germline V gene are MDHEN and SYDVKM. This CDR3 has 15 amino acids. The V end was cut by 7 bases, the J end by 6 bases, with 19 bases between.

This clonotype is labeled medium-sized. This chain connects TRBV5-4 to TRBJ2-3, with 10 bases lining up with TRBD2. There are 15 residues in the CDR3. V trimming: 5 bases; J trimming: 6 bases; junction bases outside the gene matches: 9. Germline lookup yields CDR1 SGHNT and CDR2 YYREEE (reference sequence). CDR3 nucleotide sequence: TGTGCCAGCAGTTCTTCTAGCGGGAGCCCCGATACGCAGTATTTT. Protein product: CASSSSSGSPDTQYF.

This clonotype came up a few times. The chain carries TRBV19 and TRBJ1-1; 8 nucleotides line up with TRBD1. The trim removed 6 bases at V and 5 bases at J, leaving 14 bases unmatched. Germline values: CDR1 LNHDA, CDR2 SQIVND (reference sequence). CDR3 length: 16 residues. This CDR3 reads CASRRQGASSGTEAFF. The DNA for the CDR3 is TGTGCCAGTAGAAGGCAGGGGGCCTCTTCGGGAACTGAAGCTTTCTTT. Drawing the rest from reference TRBV19 and TRBJ1-1, the complete variable domain is DGGITQSPKYLFRKEGQNVTLSCEQNLNHDAMYWYRQDPGQGLRLIYYSQIVNDFQKGDIAEGYSVSREKKESFPLTVTSAQKNPTAFYLCASRRQGASSGTEAFFGQGTRLTVV.

The chain links TRBV5-5 to TRBJ2-7; D is undetermined. The CDR3 is made up of 11 amino acids. CDR1 and CDR2 from the germline V gene are SGHKS and YYEKEE (reference sequence). Trimming took off 3 bases at V and 4 bases at J, with 5 bases between the two ends. The CDR3 DNA reads TGTGCCAGCAGCTCTTATTACGAGCAGTACTTC. Translating gives CASSSYYEQYF.

This chain connects TRBV7-6 to TRBJ1-6; no clear D gene. With 8 bases removed from V and 7 bases from J, the gap between germline ends came to 12 bases. The CDR3 covers 13 residues. The germline gives CDR1 SGHVS, CDR2 FNYEAQ. In nucleotides, the CDR3 is TGTGCCAGCGGCCGGAGTACCAATTCACCCCTCCACTTT. Encoded protein: CASGRSTNSPLHF.

Sample share makes this clonotype medium-sized (0.01 to 0.1%). This chain joins TRBV29-1 and TRBJ1-1; D perhaps matches TRBD1 (5 bases). Deletions cut 4 bases from V and 1 base from J, with 10 bases between. Germline CDR1 is SQVTM and CDR2 is ANQGSEA. This CDR3 comprises 13 residues. Here the CDR3 reads CSVVAGANTEAFF. CDR3 nucleotide sequence: TGCAGCGTTGTCGCCGGGGCGAACACTGAAGCTTTCTTT.

In the case of this clonotype: A much larger clone differs by one base, so this may be a read error. The genes are TRBV19 and TRBJ2-7; a possible D gene is TRBD1 (6 bases). Germline assignment: CDR1 LNHDA and CDR2 SQIVND (reference sequence). The CDR3 has 14 residues. CDR3 DNA: TGTGACAGTAGTAAGGGGGTCCCCGACCCCGAGCAGTACTTC. As protein: CDSSKGVPDPEQYF.

This clonotype turned up a few times. The J gene is TRBJ1-4, the V gene TRBV6-1, with D tentatively TRBD1 (6 bases). CDR3 length: 15 residues. The germline V gene has CDR1 MNHNS and CDR2 SASEGT. Trimming cost V 7 bases and J 5 bases, with 17 bases left between them. CDR3 loop: CASIGRGGLNEKLFF. The CDR3 DNA reads TGTGCCAGCATTGGACGGGGGGGCTTAAATGAAAAACTGTTTTTT.

This chain connects TRBV10-3 to TRBJ1-1; the D is unclear. With 5 bases removed from V and 1 base from J, the gap between germline ends came to 11 bases. From germline, CDR1 is ENHRY and CDR2 SYGVKD. The CDR3 covers 14 residues. The CDR3 DNA sequence: TGTGCCATCAGTAGAGACGGAAAGAACACTGAAGCTTTCTTT. It translates to CAISRDGKNTEAFF.

This clonotype is deemed medium-sized. This chain joins TRBV11-1 and TRBJ2-5; weak D call: TRBD1 (5 bases). The CDR3 totals 14 residues. Germline V gene lookup returns CDR1 SGHAT and CDR2 FQDESV (reference sequence). V was trimmed by 5 bases and J by 0 bases, leaving 10 bases between them. The CDR3 sequence: CASSPRQNQETQYF. DNA of the CDR3: TGTGCCAGCAGCCCCCGACAGAACCAAGAGACCCAGTACTTC.

V is TRBV6-5 and J is TRBJ2-6, with 7 nucleotides matching TRBD1. The ends lost 5 bases at V and 1 base at J; junction bases unmatched: 8. Germline-derived CDR1 and CDR2 are MNHEY and SVGAGI. This CDR3 contains 17 residues. The CDR3, as DNA: TGTGCCAGCAGTCAACGGACAGGTCAATCTGGGGCCAACGTCCTGACTTTC. This sequence encodes CASSQRTGQSGANVLTF.

In its sample, this clonotype ranks as medium-sized. The DNA for the CDR3 is TGTGCCAGCAGAAGACTAGCGGGGAAGAGCACAGATACGCAGTATTTT. Its protein product is CASRRLAGKSTDTQYF. This chain joins TRBV6-2 or TRBV6-3 and TRBJ2-3, with 11 bases matching TRBD2. Germline loops: CDR1 MNHEY, CDR2 SVGEGT. Trimming removed 6 bases from V and 0 bases from J; junction bases left unmatched: 5. The CDR3 is made up of 16 amino acids.

This clonotype was recorded only once. The chain joins TRBV20-1 to TRBJ1-2; no clear D. This CDR3 has 12 amino acids. CDR1 is DFQATT and CDR2 is SNEGSKA in the germline V gene (reference sequence). V was clipped by 3 bases and J by 7 bases, with 12 bases between them. As DNA, the CDR3 is TGCAGTGCTAGCCCACTTGGTCTTGGCTACACCTTC. Its translation: CSASPLGLGYTF.

V usage is TRBV15 and J usage is TRBJ2-5; 7 nucleotides match TRBD2. The V and J ends lost 6 bases and 4 bases, in that order; junction bases with no gene match: 5. This CDR3 is built from 13 residues. Looked up from germline, CDR1 is LNHNV and CDR2 is YYDKDF (reference sequence). CDR3 DNA sequence: TGTGCCACCAGTCCTGGGGAGGGAGAGACCCAGTACTTC. It encodes CATSPGEGETQYF.

This clonotype is classed as medium-sized. The genes are TRBV20-1 and TRBJ2-1; D is uncertain. The germline CDR1 and CDR2 sequences are DFQATT and SNEGSKA (reference sequence). The CDR3 runs 12 residues. Between the trimmed V and J ends, which lost 3 bases and 5 bases, there was a span of 8 bases. The CDR3 sequence: CSASFIDNEQFF. The CDR3 bases are TGCAGTGCTAGTTTTATTGACAATGAGCAGTTCTTC.

V is TRBV19 and J is TRBJ1-5; D gene ambiguous. The CDR3 consists of 13 residues. Germline V gene sequence: CDR1 LNHDA, CDR2 SQIVND (reference sequence). Trimming cost V 9 bases and J 4 bases, with 13 bases left between them. CDR3: CASSESVNQPQHF. The CDR3 DNA follows: TGTGCCAGCAGTGAATCCGTTAATCAGCCCCAGCATTTT.

As concerns this clonotype: This may be a read error, as it is one base from a much larger clone. The chain uses TRBV5-6 and TRBJ2-6; D unresolved. The germline CDR1 and CDR2 sequences are SGHDT and YYEEEE. The CDR3 runs 15 residues. Trimming took 1 base from V and 2 from J, leaving 7 bases between them. CDR3 residues: CASSLWLAGANVLTF. The CDR3, as DNA: TGTGCCAGCAGCTTGTGGTTGGCTGGGGCCAACGTCCTGACTTTC.

The rearrangement joins TRBV6-2 or TRBV6-3 to TRBJ2-5; 7 nucleotides line up with TRBD2. The germline gives CDR1 MNHEY, CDR2 SVGEGT. The V segment lost 7 bases and the J segment 5 bases; nucleotides outside the gene matches: 13. CDR3 length: 15 residues. CDR3: CASNQGEGGLETQYF. The CDR3 region has the DNA TGTGCCAGCAATCAAGGAGAGGGAGGGCTCGAGACCCAGTACTTC.

This clonotype is medium-sized (0.01 to 0.1%). The J gene is TRBJ1-6, the V gene TRBV27; no firm D call. Looked up from germline, CDR1 is MNHEY and CDR2 is SMNVEV (reference sequence). The CDR3 has 18 amino acids. V was trimmed by 2 bases and J by 7 bases, leaving 21 bases between them. This chain's CDR3 is CASSLAQPATRGNSPLHF. CDR3 bases: TGTGCCAGCAGTTTAGCCCAGCCGGCGACCCGTGGAAATTCACCCCTCCACTTT.

This clonotype is termed medium-sized. The rearrangement joins TRBV19 to TRBJ2-3; D not resolved. Germline assignment: CDR1 LNHDA and CDR2 SQIVND (reference sequence). The CDR3 loop spans 14 amino acids. V lost 6 bases, J lost 3 bases, and 13 bases lay in between. Here the CDR3 reads CASSPSVGTDTQYF. As DNA, the CDR3 is TGTGCCAGTAGCCCATCAGTGGGAACAGATACGCAGTATTTT.

In this sample, this clonotype is medium-sized. The V gene is TRBV27, the J gene TRBJ2-1; tentatively, D is TRBD2 (6 bases). V was trimmed by 6 bases and J by 3 bases, leaving 12 bases between them. CDR1 and CDR2 (germline): MNHEY, SMNVEV (reference sequence). This CDR3 spans 14 amino acids. The CDR3 DNA reads as TGTGCCAGCAGGTGGGCTAGCGTCTACAATGAGCAGTTCTTC. Its protein is CASRWASVYNEQFF.